This section outlines one T cell receptor (beta chain) sequence together with its context. Its antigen is not known. The sample comes from a study of T cell responses to AZD1222 COVID-19 vaccine. Study details: Second-dose recipients at about 4 or about 12 weeks were treated as one pooled group. Study conclusions and caveats: Donors, mostly white British, included more females; clonal diversity was possibly underestimated. Only a handful of AZD1222 recipients, roughly 6 in all, had baseline seropositivity. Reportedly, close to half of spike-specific TCRs are directed against unmutated variant regions.

The V gene's germline CDR1 is SGHAT and CDR2 FQNNGV. Trimming removed 3 bases from V and 6 bases from J, with 8 bases in between. The CDR3 covers 12 residues. TCRdb's table, derived via immunoSEQ multiplex PCR, lists solely in-frame clones and lacks some. Of 90,000 to 150,000 clones in the sample, approximately 90% were seen once. This specimen was peripheral blood, taken on day 0 of AZD1222 vaccination. The sequence came from an adult in good health. The rearrangement uses TRBV11-2 and TRBJ1-1; maybe TRBD1 (5 bases). CDR3 sequence reads: CASSLGVPEAFF. The DNA for the CDR3 is TGTGCCAGCAGCTTGGGGGTACCTGAAGCTTTCTTT.